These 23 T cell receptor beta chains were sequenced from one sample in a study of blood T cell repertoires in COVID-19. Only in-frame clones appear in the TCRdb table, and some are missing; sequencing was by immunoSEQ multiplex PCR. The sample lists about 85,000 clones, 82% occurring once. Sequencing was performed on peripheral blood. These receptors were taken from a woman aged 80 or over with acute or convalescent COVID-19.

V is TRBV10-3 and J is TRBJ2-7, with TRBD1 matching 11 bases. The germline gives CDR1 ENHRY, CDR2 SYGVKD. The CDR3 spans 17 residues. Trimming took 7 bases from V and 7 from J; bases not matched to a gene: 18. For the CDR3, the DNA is TGTGCCATCAACGCCGGGACAGGGGGGTCCCGGACTGGGGAGCAGTACTTC. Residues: CAINAGTGGSRTGEQYF.

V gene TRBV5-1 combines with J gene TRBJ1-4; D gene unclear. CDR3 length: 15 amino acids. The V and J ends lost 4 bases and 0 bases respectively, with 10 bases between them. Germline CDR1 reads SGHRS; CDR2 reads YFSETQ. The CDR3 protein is CASSLTTTTNEKLFF. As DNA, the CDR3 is TGCGCCAGCAGCCTCACCACTACAACTAATGAAAAACTGTTTTTT.

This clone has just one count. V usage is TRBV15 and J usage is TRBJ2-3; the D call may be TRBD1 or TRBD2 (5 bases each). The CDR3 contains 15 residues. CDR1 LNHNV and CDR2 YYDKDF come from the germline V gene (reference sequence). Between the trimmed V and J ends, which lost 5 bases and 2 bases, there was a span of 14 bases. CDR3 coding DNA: TGTGCCACCAGCGGAGGAAGGGGTAACACAGATACGCAGTATTTT. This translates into CATSGGRGNTDTQYF.

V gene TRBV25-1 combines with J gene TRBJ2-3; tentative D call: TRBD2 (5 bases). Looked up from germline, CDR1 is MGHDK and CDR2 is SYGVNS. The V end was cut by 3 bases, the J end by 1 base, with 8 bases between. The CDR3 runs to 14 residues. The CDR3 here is CASSDAGGTDTQYF. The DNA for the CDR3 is TGTGCCAGCAGTGATGCCGGGGGCACAGATACGCAGTATTTT.

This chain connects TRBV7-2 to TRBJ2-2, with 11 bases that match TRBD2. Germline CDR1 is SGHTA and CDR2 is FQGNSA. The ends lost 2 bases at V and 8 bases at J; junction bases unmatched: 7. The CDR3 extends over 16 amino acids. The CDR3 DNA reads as TGTGCCAGCAGCTTAATTAGCGGGAGGGCCACTGGGGAGCTGTTTTTT. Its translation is CASSLISGRATGELFF.

The CDR3 region has the DNA TGTGCCAGCAGACTAGGCTCGGAGCTTGGCTACACCTTC. Translation: CASRLGSELGYTF. The V gene is TRBV19, the J gene TRBJ1-2; D uncertain. Trimming cost V 9 bases and J 7 bases, with 18 bases left between them. The germline V gene has CDR1 LNHDA and CDR2 SQIVND (reference sequence). CDR3 length: 13 residues.

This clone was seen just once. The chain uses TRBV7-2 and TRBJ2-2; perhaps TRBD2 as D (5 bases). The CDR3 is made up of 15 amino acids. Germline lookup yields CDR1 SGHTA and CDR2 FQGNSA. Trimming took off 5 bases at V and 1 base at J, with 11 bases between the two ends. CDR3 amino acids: CASSQGLGNTGELFF. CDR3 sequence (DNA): TGTGCCAGCAGCCAAGGACTGGGGAACACCGGGGAGCTGTTTTTT.

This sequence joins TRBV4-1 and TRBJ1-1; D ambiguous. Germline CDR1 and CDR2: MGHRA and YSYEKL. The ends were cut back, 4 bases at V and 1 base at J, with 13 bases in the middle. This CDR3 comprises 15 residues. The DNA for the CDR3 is TGCGCCAGCAGCCGTAGTGGTGCCCGGAACACTGAAGCTTTCTTT. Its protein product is CASSRSGARNTEAFF.

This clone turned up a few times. Written as DNA, the CDR3 is TGTGCCAGCAGTGAAGGCTATTACGGCACAGATACGCAGTATTTT. This gives the protein CASSEGYYGTDTQYF. This chain joins TRBV6-1 and TRBJ2-3; D unclear. The CDR3 loop spans 15 amino acids. V lost 1 base and J lost 1, with 9 bases in between. Looked up from germline, CDR1 is MNHNS and CDR2 is SASEGT.

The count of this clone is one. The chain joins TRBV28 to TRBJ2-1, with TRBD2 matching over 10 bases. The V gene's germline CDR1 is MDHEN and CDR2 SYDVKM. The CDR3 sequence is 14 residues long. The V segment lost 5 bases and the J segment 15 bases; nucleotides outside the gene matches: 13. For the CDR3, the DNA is TGTGCCAGCAGTCCCCAGGCCACTAGCGGGAAGGGGTTCTTC. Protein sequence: CASSPQATSGKGFF.

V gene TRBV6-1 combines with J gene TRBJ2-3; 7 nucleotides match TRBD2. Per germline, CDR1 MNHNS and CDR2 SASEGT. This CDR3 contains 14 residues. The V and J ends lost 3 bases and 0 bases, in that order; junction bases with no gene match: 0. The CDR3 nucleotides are TGTGCCAGCAGTGAGCGGGGGAGCACAGATACGCAGTATTTT. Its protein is CASSERGSTDTQYF.

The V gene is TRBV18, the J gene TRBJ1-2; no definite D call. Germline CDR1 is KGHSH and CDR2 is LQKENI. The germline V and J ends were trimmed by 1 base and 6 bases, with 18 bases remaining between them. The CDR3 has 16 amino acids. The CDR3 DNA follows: TGTGCCAGCTCACCACTCCCCGCACCTGACTTGGATGGCTACACCTTC. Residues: CASSPLPAPDLDGYTF.

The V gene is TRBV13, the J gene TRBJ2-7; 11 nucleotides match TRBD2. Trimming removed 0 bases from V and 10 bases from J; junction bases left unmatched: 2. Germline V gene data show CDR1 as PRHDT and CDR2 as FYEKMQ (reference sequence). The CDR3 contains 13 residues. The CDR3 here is CASSLGLAGAQYF. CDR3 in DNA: TGTGCCAGCAGCTTAGGACTAGCGGGGGCCCAGTACTTC.

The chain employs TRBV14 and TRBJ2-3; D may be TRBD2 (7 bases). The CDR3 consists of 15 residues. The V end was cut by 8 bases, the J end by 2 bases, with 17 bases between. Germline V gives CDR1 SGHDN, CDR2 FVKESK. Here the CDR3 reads CASSLWGGNTDTQYF. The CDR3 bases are TGTGCCAGCTCCCTATGGGGGGGCAACACAGATACGCAGTATTTT.

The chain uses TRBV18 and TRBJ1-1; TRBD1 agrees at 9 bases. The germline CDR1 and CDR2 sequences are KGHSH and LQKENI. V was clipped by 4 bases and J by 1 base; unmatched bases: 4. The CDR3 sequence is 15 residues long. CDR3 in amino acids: CASSLGTGRNTEAFF. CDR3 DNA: TGTGCCAGCTCACTGGGGACAGGGAGGAACACTGAAGCTTTCTTT.

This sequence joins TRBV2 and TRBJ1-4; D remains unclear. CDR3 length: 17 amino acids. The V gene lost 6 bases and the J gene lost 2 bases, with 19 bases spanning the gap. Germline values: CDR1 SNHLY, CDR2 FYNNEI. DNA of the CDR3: TGTGCCAGCAGCCCCAGACCTTGGGCAGTTACTAATGAAAAACTGTTTTTT. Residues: CASSPRPWAVTNEKLFF.

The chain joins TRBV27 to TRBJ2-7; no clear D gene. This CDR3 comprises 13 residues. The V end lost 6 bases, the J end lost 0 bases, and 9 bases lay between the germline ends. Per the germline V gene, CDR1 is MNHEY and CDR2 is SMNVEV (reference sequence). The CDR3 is CASSPTGSYEQYF. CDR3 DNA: TGTGCCAGCAGCCCGACGGGCTCCTACGAGCAGTACTTC.

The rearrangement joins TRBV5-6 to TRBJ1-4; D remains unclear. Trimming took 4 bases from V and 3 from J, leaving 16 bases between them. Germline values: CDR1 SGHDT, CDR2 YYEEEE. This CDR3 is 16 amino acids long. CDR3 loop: CASSPRPVGANEKLFF. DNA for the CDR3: TGTGCCAGCAGCCCCCGACCGGTCGGGGCTAATGAAAAACTGTTTTTT. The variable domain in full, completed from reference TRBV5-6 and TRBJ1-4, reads DAGVTQSPTHLIKTRGQQVTLRCSPKSGHDTVSWYQQALGQGPQFIFQYYEEEERQRGNFPDRFSGHQFPNYSSELNVNALLLGDSALYLCASSPRPVGANEKLFFGSGTQLSVL.

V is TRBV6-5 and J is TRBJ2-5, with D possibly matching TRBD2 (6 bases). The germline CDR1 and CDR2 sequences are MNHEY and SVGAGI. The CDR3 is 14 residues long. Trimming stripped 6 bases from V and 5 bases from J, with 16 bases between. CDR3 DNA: TGTGCCAGCAGCGGGGGAGGAACCCGGGAGACCCAGTACTTC. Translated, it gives CASSGGGTRETQYF.

CDR3 amino acids: CASSLDLRQQAFF. CDR3 sequence (DNA): TGTGCCAGCAGCTTAGATCTTAGACAGCAAGCTTTCTTT. The chain has TRBV11-2 and TRBJ1-1; maybe TRBD1 (5 bases). Germline CDR1 reads SGHAT; CDR2 reads FQNNGV. The CDR3 sequence is 13 residues long. Deletions cut 0 bases from V and 9 bases from J, with 11 bases between.

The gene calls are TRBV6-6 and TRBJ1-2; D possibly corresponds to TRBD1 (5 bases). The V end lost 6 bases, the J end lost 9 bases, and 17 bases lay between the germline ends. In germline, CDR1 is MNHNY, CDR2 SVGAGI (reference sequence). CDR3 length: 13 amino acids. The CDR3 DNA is TGTGCCAGCAGCCCCGTCAACCGGGGGAGCTACACCTTC. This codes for CASSPVNRGSYTF.

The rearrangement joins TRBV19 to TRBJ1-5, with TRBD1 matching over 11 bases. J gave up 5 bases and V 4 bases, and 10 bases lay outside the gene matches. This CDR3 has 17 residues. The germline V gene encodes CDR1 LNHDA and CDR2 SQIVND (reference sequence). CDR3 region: CASSTGRTGGFDQPQHF. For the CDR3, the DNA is TGTGCCAGTAGTACCGGACGGACAGGGGGCTTCGATCAGCCCCAGCATTTT.

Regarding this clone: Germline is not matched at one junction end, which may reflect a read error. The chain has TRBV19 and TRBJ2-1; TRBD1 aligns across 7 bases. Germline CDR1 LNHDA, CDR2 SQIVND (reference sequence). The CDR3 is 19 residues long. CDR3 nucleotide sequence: TGTGCCAGTAGCATAGGGGGCGGACGGGCTAAGAGCTCCTACAATGAGCAGTTCTTC. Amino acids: CASSIGGGRAKSSYNEQFF. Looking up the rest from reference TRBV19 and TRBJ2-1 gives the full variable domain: DGGITQSPKYLFRKEGQNVTLSCEQNLNHDAMYWYRQDPGQGLRLIYYSQIVNDFQKGDIAEGYSVSREKKESFPLTVTSAQKNPTAFYLCASSIGGGRAKSSYNEQFFGPGTRLTVL.